This T cell receptor beta chain was sequenced for a study of T cell repertoires in cytomegalovirus infection. Findings and caveats of the study: Cumulated frequencies of public TCR beta families served to identify carriers of CMV plus the relevant HLA.

From germline, CDR1 is MNHNS and CDR2 SASEGT. This CDR3 spans 15 amino acids. The germline V and J ends were trimmed by 5 bases and 0 bases, with 8 bases remaining between them. The table lists this clonotype with many counts. The antigen is undetermined. TCRdb independently ran MiXCR on the reads; one entry per CDR3 protein. The sample has about 260,000 distinct CDR3 sequences; about 13% are singletons. This receptor was identified in a human donor in good health (CMV status not recorded). Some clones in this sample may be carry-over from other donors' samples. This sequence joins TRBV6-1 and TRBJ2-6, with D unclear. Sequenced material: PBMCs. The CDR3 DNA is TGTGCCAGCAGTTTTACATCCTCTGGGGCCAACGTCCTGACTTTC. Translating gives CASSFTSSGANVLTF.